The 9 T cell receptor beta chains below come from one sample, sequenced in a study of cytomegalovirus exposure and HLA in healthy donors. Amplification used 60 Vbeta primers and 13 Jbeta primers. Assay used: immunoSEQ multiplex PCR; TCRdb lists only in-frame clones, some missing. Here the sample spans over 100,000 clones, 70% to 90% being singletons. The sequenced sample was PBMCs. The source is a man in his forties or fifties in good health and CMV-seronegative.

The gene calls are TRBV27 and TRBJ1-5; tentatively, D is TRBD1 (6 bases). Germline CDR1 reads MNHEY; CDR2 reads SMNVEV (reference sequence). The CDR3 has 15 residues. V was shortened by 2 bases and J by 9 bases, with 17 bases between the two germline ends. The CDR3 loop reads CASSLAGALPRPQHF. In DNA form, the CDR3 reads TGTGCCAGCAGTTTAGCGGGGGCCCTCCCCCGGCCCCAGCATTTT.

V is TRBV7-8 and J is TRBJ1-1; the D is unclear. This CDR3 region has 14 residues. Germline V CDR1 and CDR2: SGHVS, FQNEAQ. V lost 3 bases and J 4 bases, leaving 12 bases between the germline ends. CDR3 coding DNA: TGTGCCAGCAGCTTGGGTAGGGAGGGCACTGAAGCTTTCTTT. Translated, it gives CASSLGREGTEAFF.

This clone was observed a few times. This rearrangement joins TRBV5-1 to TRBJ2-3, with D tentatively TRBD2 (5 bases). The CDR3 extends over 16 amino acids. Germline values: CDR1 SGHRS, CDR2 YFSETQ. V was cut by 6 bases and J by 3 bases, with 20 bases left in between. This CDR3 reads CASNPVGLGGTDTQYF. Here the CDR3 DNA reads TGCGCCAGCAACCCCGTCGGGCTAGGAGGTACAGATACGCAGTATTTT.

Written as DNA, the CDR3 is TGTGCCAGCAGCTCTGGTTGGGGCCTGAACACTGAAGCTTTCTTT. The encoded protein is CASSSGWGLNTEAFF. The J gene is TRBJ1-1, the V gene TRBV11-2; possible D gene TRBD1, 5 bases. CDR3 size: 15 residues. V lost 4 bases and J lost 0, with 12 bases in between. Germline CDR1 reads SGHAT; CDR2 reads FQNNGV.

The CDR3 loop reads CASSEAGGAGLTQYF. CDR3 DNA: TGTGCCAGCAGTGAAGCCGGAGGCGCTGGGTTGACCCAGTACTTC. The rearrangement uses TRBV2 and TRBJ2-5; possible D gene TRBD2, 5 bases. V dropped 0 bases and J dropped 7 bases, with 15 bases sitting between them. Germline lookup yields CDR1 SNHLY and CDR2 FYNNEI. The CDR3 extends over 15 amino acids.

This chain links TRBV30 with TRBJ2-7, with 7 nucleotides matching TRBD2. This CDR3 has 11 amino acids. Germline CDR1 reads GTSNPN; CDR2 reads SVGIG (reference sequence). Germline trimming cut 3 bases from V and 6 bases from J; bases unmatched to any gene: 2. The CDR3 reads CAWSWGGEQYF. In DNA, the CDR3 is TGTGCCTGGAGCTGGGGGGGCGAGCAGTACTTC.

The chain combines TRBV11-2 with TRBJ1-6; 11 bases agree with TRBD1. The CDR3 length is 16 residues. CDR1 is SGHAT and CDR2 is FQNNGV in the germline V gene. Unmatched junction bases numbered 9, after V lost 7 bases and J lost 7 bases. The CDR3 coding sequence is TGTGCCAGCACCCCTGGACAGGGGGCGCGGAATTCACCCCTCCACTTT. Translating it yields CASTPGQGARNSPLHF.

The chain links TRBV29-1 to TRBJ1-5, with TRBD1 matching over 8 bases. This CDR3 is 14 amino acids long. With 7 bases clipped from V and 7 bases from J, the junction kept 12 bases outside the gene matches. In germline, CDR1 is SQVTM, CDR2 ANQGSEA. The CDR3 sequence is CSASYGQGGQPQHF. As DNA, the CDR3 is TGCAGCGCATCATACGGACAGGGCGGGCAGCCCCAGCATTTT.

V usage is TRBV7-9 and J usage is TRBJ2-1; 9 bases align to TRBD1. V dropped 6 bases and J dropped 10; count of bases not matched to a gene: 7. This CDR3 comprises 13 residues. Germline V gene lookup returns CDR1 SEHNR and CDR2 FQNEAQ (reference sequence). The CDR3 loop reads CASSSPGQGEQFF. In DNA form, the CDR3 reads TGTGCCAGCAGTTCCCCTGGACAGGGGGAGCAGTTCTTC.